This T cell receptor (beta chain) appears in the sequencing data of a study of T cell repertoires in cytomegalovirus infection. Overall study context: Based on public TCR beta signatures, there were indications of CMV infection and of a matching HLA type. Notes on the study in general: It was HLA-C-restricted CMV-specific TCR beta clonotypes that dominated the response ex vivo. Adding up the frequency of public TCR beta families identified people who carried CMV plus the relevant HLA.

One entry per CDR3 protein results from TCRdb running MiXCR on the reads. The sample yields some 940,000 distinct CDR3 sequences, roughly 30% seen once. Points on this clonotype: Antigen specificity is unknown.

The V gene lost 6 bases and the J gene lost 8 bases, with 8 bases spanning the gap. The germline gives CDR1 SEHNR, CDR2 FQNEAQ (reference sequence). The CDR3 extends over 12 amino acids. The sequencing here drew on cultured CD8+ T cells from PBMCs, taken from culture after CMV antigen stimulation. The chain combines TRBV7-9 with TRBJ1-6, with D possibly matching TRBD1 (6 bases). This TCR derives from a human donor in good health (CMV status not recorded). Some clones in this sample may be carry-over from other donors' samples. The CDR3 spells CASRRTDSPLHF. CDR3 in DNA: TGTGCCAGCAGACGGACAGATTCACCCCTCCACTTT.